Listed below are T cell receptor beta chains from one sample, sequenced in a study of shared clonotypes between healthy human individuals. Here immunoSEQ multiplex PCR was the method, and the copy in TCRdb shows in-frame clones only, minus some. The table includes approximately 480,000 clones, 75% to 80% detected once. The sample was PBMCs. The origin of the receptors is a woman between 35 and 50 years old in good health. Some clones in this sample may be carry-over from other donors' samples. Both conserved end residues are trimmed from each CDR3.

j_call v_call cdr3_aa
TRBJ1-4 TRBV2 ASSQGTRVEKLF
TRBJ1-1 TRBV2 ASSEQPNTEAF
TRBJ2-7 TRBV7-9 ASSPDRNSYEQY
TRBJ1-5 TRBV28 ASSLGRGAGILPQH
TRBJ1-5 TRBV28 ASSPDRGGPQPQH
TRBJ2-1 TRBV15 ATSRDLGASGRAGEQF
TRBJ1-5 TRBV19 ASRSQGDNQPQH
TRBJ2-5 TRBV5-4 ASSSWGAGGPQETQY
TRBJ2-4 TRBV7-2 ASSLSLGDYIAKNIQY
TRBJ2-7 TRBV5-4 ASSLVGLENEQY
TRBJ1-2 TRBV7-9 ASSLVGQRDGYT
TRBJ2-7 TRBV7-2 ASSFRGGSSPQQY
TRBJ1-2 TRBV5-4 ASSFWGAAHGYT
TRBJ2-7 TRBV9 ASSPAGDITGTSGRIGSYEQY
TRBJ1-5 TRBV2 ASSLGTDGNQPQH
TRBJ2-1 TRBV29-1 SVGVGQVSYNEQF
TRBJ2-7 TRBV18 ASSPQTSYEQY
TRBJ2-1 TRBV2 ASKAGGLPYNEQF
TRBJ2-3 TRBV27 ASSFRTFTDTQY
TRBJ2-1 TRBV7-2 ASSTQSGPLYNEQF
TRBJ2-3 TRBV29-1 SVNPAGATDTQY
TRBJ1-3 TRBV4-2 ASSYPDRDGNTIY
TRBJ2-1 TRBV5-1 ASSLVQPGVDNEQF
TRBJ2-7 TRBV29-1 SVQQGLGAYEQY
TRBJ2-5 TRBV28 ASSYAPETQY
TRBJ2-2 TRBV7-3 ASSQTISGTGELF
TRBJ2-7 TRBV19 ASSIRENYEQY
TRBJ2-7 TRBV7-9 ASSLAFSGKGGEQY
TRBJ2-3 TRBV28 ASSRDRGVDTQY
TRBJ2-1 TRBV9 ASSKSGRAGNEQF
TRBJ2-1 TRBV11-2 ASSLLAGGGNEQF
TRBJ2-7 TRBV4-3 ASSQDLGVEQY
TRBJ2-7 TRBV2 ASIRTYEQY
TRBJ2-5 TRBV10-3 AIGGDRGPETQY
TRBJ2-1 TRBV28 ASSLWETSKDAF
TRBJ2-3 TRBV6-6 ASSRGSGGDTQY
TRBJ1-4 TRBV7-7 ASSATTGKAEKLF
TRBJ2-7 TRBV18 ASSPTAESSYEQY
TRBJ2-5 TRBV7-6 ASSLAYGGSAETQY
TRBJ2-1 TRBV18 ASSPPTSGRYEQF
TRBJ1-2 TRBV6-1 ASSPTGPNYGYT
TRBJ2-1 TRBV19 ASSTLGTSFYEQF
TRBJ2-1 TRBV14 ASSRDRGPWNEQF
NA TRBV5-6 ASSFGAYEQY
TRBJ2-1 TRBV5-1 ASSLETQGLDEQF
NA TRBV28 ASSSPATSGSSYEQY
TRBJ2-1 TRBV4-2 ASSQDPSGEQF
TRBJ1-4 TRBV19 ASSIVTGPLKNEKLF
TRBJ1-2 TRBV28 ASSQMRGYT
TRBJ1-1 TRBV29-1 SVEGADTEAF